The clone carrying this TCR beta chain came up a few times. Its antigen remains unidentified. These data belong to a study of T cell responses to AZD1222 COVID-19 vaccine. Study-wide results and caveats: Two AZD1222 doses significantly raised spike-specific TCR breadth and depth over controls.

V lost 2 bases, J lost 0 bases, and 10 bases lay in between. Germline V gene lookup returns CDR1 SGHDT and CDR2 YYEEEE. This CDR3 spans 15 amino acids. Using immunoSEQ multiplex PCR, the repertoire was profiled, and TCRdb retains in-frame clones only, with some absent. The sample includes approximately 110,000 clones, around 84% of them seen just once. This sequence joins TRBV5-6 and TRBJ2-3; maybe TRBD2 (5 bases). The sequencing here drew on peripheral blood, taken on day 0 of AZD1222 vaccination. This clonotype was sampled from an adult in good health. The CDR3 region is CASSFRGFSTDTQYF. CDR3 bases: TGTGCCAGCAGCTTTCGGGGTTTTAGCACAGATACGCAGTATTTT. Together with reference TRBV5-6 and TRBJ2-3, the CDR3 gives the full variable domain: DAGVTQSPTHLIKTRGQQVTLRCSPKSGHDTVSWYQQALGQGPQFIFQYYEEEERQRGNFPDRFSGHQFPNYSSELNVNALLLGDSALYLCASSFRGFSTDTQYFGPGTRLTVL.